This T cell receptor (beta chain) was captured by sequencing in a study of PD-1 blockade in classical Hodgkin lymphoma. Study at large: Intravenous nivolumab at 3 mg/kg was given to patients every 2 weeks. Whole-study findings and limits: The repertoire differences lack a defined cause, possibly disease activity or prior therapy. Similar baseline diversity was found in complete responders and newly diagnosed patients.

About this clone itself: What it recognizes is unknown.

Regarding time point: cycle 4 day 1 (C4D1), after less than 7 weeks of nivolumab. All patients relapsed after autologous stem cell transplantation, and brentuximab vedotin exposure varied. Under best response, outcomes were complete response, partial response or progressive disease. Germline V lookup: CDR1 MNHNS, CDR2 SASEGT. V was pared by 0 bases and J by 9 bases, with 19 bases between. The CDR3 contains 16 residues. The data were produced by immunoSEQ multiplex PCR, yet TCRdb's version contains in-frame clones alone and is incomplete. Found here are roughly 28,000 clones, roughly 82% of them singletons; the top ten hold 18%.

This sequence joins TRBV6-1 and TRBJ2-3; TRBD2 is a possible D gene (7 bases). The sequencing here drew on peripheral blood mononuclear cells (PBMCs), taken before the fourth cycle of nivolumab. This receptor was obtained from a human donor with classical Hodgkin lymphoma. The CDR3 DNA sequence: TGTGCCAGCAGTGAAGCTCCAGTCGGGGGGCTGGAAACGCAGTATTTT. This encodes CASSEAPVGGLETQYF.